The 15 T cell receptor beta chains below were found in one sample sequenced in a study of CD8+ T cells in alopecia areata (dated by TCRdb to 2017 to 2018). The protocol used for the library was the immunoSEQ multiplex PCR assay. To provide template for TCR sequencing, every sample had RNA extracted and reverse transcribed into cDNA. In its TCRdb copy, this immuneACCESS table keeps in-frame sequences only and misses some clones. Where compared with another copy, unresolved V genes explain less than half of these, and the others have no known cause. The sample includes around 200,000 clones, with under 70% observed a single time. The top ten constitute 4% to 4.5% of the sample. The sample's time point label, in plain terms: less than five weeks on oral tofacitinib. The treatment or condition label here, explained by the study, means: oral pan-JAK inhibitor, 5-10 mg twice daily. The specimen comprised CD4+ T cells sorted from blood, sampled at week 4, from a patient treated with tofacitinib. These receptors were taken from a human donor with alopecia areata.

This chain links TRBV7-3 with TRBJ1-6, with TRBD1 identical over 9 bases. The V gene's germline CDR1 is SGHTA and CDR2 FQGTGA. The CDR3 is 15 residues long. The trim removed 2 bases at V and 10 bases at J, leaving 6 bases unmatched. The DNA for the CDR3 is TGTGCCAGCAGCTTAGCCGGGACAGGGAGCTCACCCCTCCACTTT. It translates to CASSLAGTGSSPLHF.

The chain couples TRBV4-1 to TRBJ1-1, with D possibly being TRBD1 (6 bases). CDR1 is MGHRA, CDR2 YSYEKL, per germline. The V end lost 2 bases, the J end lost 1 base, and 8 bases lay between the germline ends. The CDR3 is 14 residues long. The CDR3 is CASSQTQGNTEAFF. The CDR3 DNA is TGCGCCAGCAGCCAAACACAGGGGAACACTGAAGCTTTCTTT.

V is TRBV29-1 and J is TRBJ2-7, with 7 bases lining up with TRBD1. J lost 0 bases, V lost 4 bases, and 6 bases had no gene match. Germline lookup yields CDR1 SQVTM and CDR2 ANQGSEA. This CDR3 comprises 14 residues. The CDR3 bases are TGCAGCGTTGGTGGGACAGAGAGCTCCTACGAGCAGTACTTC. It encodes CSVGGTESSYEQYF.

The chain combines TRBV29-1 with TRBJ1-6; 7 positions agree with TRBD1. V gave up 4 bases and J gave up 7 bases; unmatched junction bases: 4. CDR1 SQVTM and CDR2 ANQGSEA come from the germline V gene. The CDR3 contains 13 residues. The CDR3 spells CSVGTGPNSPLHF. The CDR3, as DNA: TGCAGCGTTGGGACAGGCCCCAATTCACCCCTCCACTTT.

This clone was seen a handful of times. The rearrangement joins TRBV7-8 to TRBJ1-1, with D possibly being TRBD1 (5 bases). V shed 5 bases and J shed 10 bases, with 20 bases lying between them. The CDR3 loop spans 14 amino acids. Looked up from germline, CDR1 is SGHVS and CDR2 is FQNEAQ. DNA of the CDR3: TGTGCCAGCAGCAAATCAGGGACGCCAGGAGGAGCTTTCTTT. This gives the protein CASSKSGTPGGAFF.

The chain carries TRBV7-2 and TRBJ1-6; D is possibly TRBD1 (6 bases). Per the germline V gene, CDR1 is SGHTA and CDR2 is FQGNSA. The CDR3 is 16 residues long. Trimming shortened V by 5 bases and J by 10 bases, and 21 bases separated the two germline ends. DNA for the CDR3: TGTGCCAGCAGCCGGGACCTCCAGGGGACTAGCTCACCCCTCCACTTT. Encoded protein: CASSRDLQGTSSPLHF. The full variable domain, completed using reference TRBV7-2 and TRBJ1-6, is GAGVSQSPSNKVTEKGKDVELRCDPISGHTALYWYRQSLGQGLEFLIYFQGNSAPDKSGLPSDRFSAERTGGSVSTLTIQRTQQEDSAVYLCASSRDLQGTSSPLHFGNGTRLTVT.

The rearrangement links TRBV11-2 to TRBJ2-3; D tentatively reads TRBD1 or TRBD2 (5 bases each). The V end was cut by 6 bases, the J end by 0 bases, with 10 bases between. The CDR3 extends over 14 amino acids. Per the germline V gene, CDR1 is SGHAT and CDR2 is FQNNGV. Here the CDR3 reads CASRRGSSTDTQYF. CDR3 nucleotides: TGTGCCAGCAGGAGGGGCAGTAGCACAGATACGCAGTATTTT.

The CDR3 loop is CAWSQNEGLQPQHF. The CDR3 DNA follows: TGTGCCTGGAGTCAAAATGAGGGACTACAGCCCCAGCATTTT. This rearrangement joins TRBV30 to TRBJ1-5; D perhaps matches TRBD1 (5 bases). Trimming removed 2 bases from V and 7 bases from J, with 15 bases in between. The CDR3 runs to 14 residues. The V gene's germline CDR1 is GTSNPN and CDR2 SVGIG (reference sequence).

The chain carries TRBV7-3 and TRBJ2-1, with 11 bases identical to TRBD2. The CDR3 sequence is 14 residues long. V dropped 2 bases and J dropped 10; count of bases not matched to a gene: 4. Germline CDR1 SGHTA, CDR2 FQGTGA. Written as DNA, the CDR3 is TGTGCCAGCAGCTTACTGACTAGCGGGGTAGAGCAGTTCTTC. Translation: CASSLLTSGVEQFF.

The chain carries TRBV27 and TRBJ1-1; no reliable D call. The CDR3 covers 12 residues. Germline CDR1 reads MNHEY; CDR2 reads SMNVEV (reference sequence). V was shortened by 6 bases and J by 5 bases, with 10 bases between the two germline ends. This CDR3 reads CASSTIGTEAFF. DNA of the CDR3: TGTGCCAGCAGCACCATAGGGACTGAAGCTTTCTTT.

The gene calls are TRBV29-1 and TRBJ1-1; D not resolved. This CDR3 spans 14 amino acids. CDR1 and CDR2 from the germline V gene are SQVTM and ANQGSEA. Deletions cut 3 bases from V and 4 bases from J, with 15 bases between. CDR3 amino acids: CSVEKTASSTEAFF. In nucleotides, the CDR3 is TGCAGCGTTGAGAAGACGGCCTCGAGCACTGAAGCTTTCTTT.

The chain links TRBV30 to TRBJ1-6; 11 bases match TRBD1. The CDR3 totals 15 residues. The germline CDR1 and CDR2 sequences are GTSNPN and SVGIG (reference sequence). Unmatched junction bases numbered 5, after V lost 0 bases and J lost 10 bases. CDR3: CAWSVRTGGWSPLHF. The DNA of the CDR3 is TGTGCCTGGAGTGTACGGACAGGGGGCTGGTCACCCCTCCACTTT.

The genes are TRBV6-5 and TRBJ1-5, with a weak D call TRBD1 (5 bases). V was shortened by 5 bases and J by 6 bases, with 17 bases between the two germline ends. From germline, CDR1 is MNHEY and CDR2 SVGAGI. The CDR3 loop spans 15 amino acids. Here the CDR3 DNA reads TGTGCCAGCAGTCCCGGGGGGGGAAGTTCTCAGCCCCAGCATTTT. It codes for CASSPGGGSSQPQHF.

The rearrangement joins TRBV29-1 to TRBJ1-2, with a possible D match to TRBD1 (6 bases). V shed 4 bases and J shed 7 bases, with 19 bases lying between them. Per the germline V gene, CDR1 is SQVTM and CDR2 is ANQGSEA. The CDR3 length is 14 residues. The CDR3, as DNA: TGCAGCGTTGCGCCAGGGGCCGTGTCTAGTGGCTACACCTTC. Translated, it gives CSVAPGAVSSGYTF.

The chain uses TRBV14 and TRBJ1-2, with D unresolved. The V and J ends lost 4 bases and 3 bases respectively, with 9 bases between them. The CDR3 runs 13 residues. Germline lookup yields CDR1 SGHDN and CDR2 FVKESK. CDR3 amino acids: CASSPGVDYGYTF. The CDR3 nucleotides are TGTGCCAGCAGCCCCGGGGTGGACTATGGCTACACCTTC.